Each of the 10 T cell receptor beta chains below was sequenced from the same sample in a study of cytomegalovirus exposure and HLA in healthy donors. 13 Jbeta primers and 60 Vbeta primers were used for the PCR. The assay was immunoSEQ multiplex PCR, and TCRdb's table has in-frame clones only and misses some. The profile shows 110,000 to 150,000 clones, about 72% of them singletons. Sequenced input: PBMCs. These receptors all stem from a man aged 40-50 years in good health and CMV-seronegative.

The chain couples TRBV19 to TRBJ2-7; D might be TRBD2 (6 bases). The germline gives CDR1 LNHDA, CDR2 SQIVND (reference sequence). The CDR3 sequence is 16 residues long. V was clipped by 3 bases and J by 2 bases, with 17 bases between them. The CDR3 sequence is CASSIGGGATTYEQYF. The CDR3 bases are TGTGCCAGTAGTATCGGTGGCGGGGCAACGACCTACGAGCAGTACTTC.

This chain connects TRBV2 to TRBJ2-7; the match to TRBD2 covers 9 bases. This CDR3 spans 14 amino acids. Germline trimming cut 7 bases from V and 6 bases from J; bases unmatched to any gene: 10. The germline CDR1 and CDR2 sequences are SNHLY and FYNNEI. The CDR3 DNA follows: TGTGCCAGCACCTGGTCTAGCGGGAAAGGCGAGCAGTACTTC. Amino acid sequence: CASTWSSGKGEQYF.

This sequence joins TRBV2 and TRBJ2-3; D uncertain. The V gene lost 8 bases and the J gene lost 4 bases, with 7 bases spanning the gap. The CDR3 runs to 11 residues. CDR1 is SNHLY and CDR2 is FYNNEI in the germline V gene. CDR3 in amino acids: CASELADTQYF. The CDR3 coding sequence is TGTGCCAGCGAGCTGGCAGATACGCAGTATTTT.

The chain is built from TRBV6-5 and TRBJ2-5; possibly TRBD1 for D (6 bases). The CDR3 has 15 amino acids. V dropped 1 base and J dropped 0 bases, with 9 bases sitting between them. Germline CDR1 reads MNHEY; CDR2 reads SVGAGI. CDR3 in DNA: TGTGCCAGCAGTTACTATCAGGGGTACCAAGAGACCCAGTACTTC. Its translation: CASSYYQGYQETQYF.

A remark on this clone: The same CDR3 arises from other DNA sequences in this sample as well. This CDR3 reads CASRGDSSVGYTF. The CDR3 nucleotides read TGTGCCAGCAGGGGGGACAGCTCTGTTGGCTACACCTTC. This chain uses TRBV2 with TRBJ1-2; 7 nucleotides line up with TRBD1. Germline-derived CDR1 and CDR2 are SNHLY and FYNNEI. Losses at the gene ends were 6 bases for V and 7 bases for J; bases not matched to a gene: 8. CDR3 length equals 13 residues.

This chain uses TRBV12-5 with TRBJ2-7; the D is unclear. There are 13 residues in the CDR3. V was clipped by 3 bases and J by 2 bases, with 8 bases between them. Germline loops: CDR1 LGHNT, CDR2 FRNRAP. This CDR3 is CASGLELAYEQYF. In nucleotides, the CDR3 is TGTGCTAGTGGTTTAGAACTTGCCTACGAGCAGTACTTC.

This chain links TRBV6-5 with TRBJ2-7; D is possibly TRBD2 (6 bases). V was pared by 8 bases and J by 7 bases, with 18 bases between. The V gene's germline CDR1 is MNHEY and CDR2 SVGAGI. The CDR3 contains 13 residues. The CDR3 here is CASRRGKEGEQYF. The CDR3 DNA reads TGTGCCAGCCGTCGGGGGAAGGAGGGTGAGCAGTACTTC.

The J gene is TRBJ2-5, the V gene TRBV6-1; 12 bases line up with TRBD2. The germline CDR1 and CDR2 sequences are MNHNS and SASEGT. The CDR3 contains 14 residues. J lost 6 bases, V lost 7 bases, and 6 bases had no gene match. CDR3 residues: CASIGLAGRQTQYF. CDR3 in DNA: TGTGCCAGCATCGGACTAGCGGGGAGGCAGACCCAGTACTTC.

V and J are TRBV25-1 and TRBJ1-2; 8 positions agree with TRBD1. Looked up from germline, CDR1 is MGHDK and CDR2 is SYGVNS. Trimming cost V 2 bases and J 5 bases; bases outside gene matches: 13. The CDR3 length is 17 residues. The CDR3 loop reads CASSEPGTGPLGYGYTF. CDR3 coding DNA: TGTGCCAGCAGTGAACCCGGGACAGGTCCGTTGGGATATGGCTACACCTTC.

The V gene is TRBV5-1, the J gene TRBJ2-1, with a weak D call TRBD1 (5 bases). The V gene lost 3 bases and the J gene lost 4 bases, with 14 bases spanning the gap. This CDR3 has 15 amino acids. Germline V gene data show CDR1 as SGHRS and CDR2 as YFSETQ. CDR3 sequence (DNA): TGCGCCAGCAGCTCCAGGGTTGGGGCGTACAATGAGCAGTTCTTC. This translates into CASSSRVGAYNEQFF.